This T cell receptor (beta chain) was sequenced during a study of cytomegalovirus exposure and HLA in healthy donors (dated by TCRdb to 2016 to 2017). About the full investigation: According to an earlier analysis of 450 to 650 of the donors, about 179 million T cells yielded 90 million to 130 million unique TCR beta sequences and approximately 300 Gb of sequence data. High-throughput TCR immunosequencing, statistical association of individual TCRs with disease status, and machine learning were combined to predict cytomegalovirus infection status. All discovery cohort repertoires had been generated on a single sequencing platform. To decide whether each TCR beta V gene segment behaved as functional or pseudogenic, an earlier analysis of approximately 590 of the donors relied on high-throughput TCR beta sequencing. Both class I and class II loci were covered by HLA typing, at four-digit resolution. The study used immunosequencing to profile the T cell repertoires of 600 to 850 subjects and linked those repertoires to cytomegalovirus serostatus. Several DR-DQ haplotypes were treated as single units for association and clustering because of strong linkage in the cohort. A later genetic analysis used genome-wide SNP genotypes for about three fifths of the roughly 700 donors, treating that subset as a discovery cohort. The study aimed to test whether signatures of past pathogen exposure could be identified by cataloging public T cell receptors. In the later analysis, no new phenotypic data were used to find candidate immune exposures; instead, reliance was placed on TCR beta sequences and their occurrence across donors. In a later analysis, previously published TCR beta repertoires from several hundred donors were re-analyzed and high-resolution HLA genotyping was added so that TCR occurrence patterns could be studied. The genetic ancestry cluster associated with self-reported Caucasian donors included over 65% of the roughly 360 genotyped donors. Among about 390 genotyped donors of the cohort, an average of 235,054 unique TCR beta nucleotide sequences were sequenced per donor, roughly 20% of them non-productive. Donor age, sex, ethnicity and CMV serostatus were compiled alongside the repertoire data. An early release that covered approximately 600 HLA-typed donors contained 300 to 350 gigabases of sequencing data and 75 million to 100 million unique TCR sequences. The number of typed donors differed by locus: about 620-640 for A, B, C, DRB1 and DQB1; 500 to 550 for DQA1; 606 for DPA1; and about 450 for DPB1. In addition to the first cohort of hundreds of subjects, a separate validation cohort of 130 or so different subjects was used. Broad study findings and their caveats: Specific HLA alleles were associated with more than 15,000 TCR beta sequences at a false discovery rate of 0.05 in a later analysis. Sequencing depth was assumed to be roughly uniform across donors in the presence/absence analyses, though that assumption may not hold. A later genetic analysis associated a missense DCLRE1C variant with V-gene and J-gene trimming of TCR beta chains, and an independent cohort replicated the association. In vitro tests confirmed that a few of the cytomegalovirus-associated TCR beta chains recognize cytomegalovirus antigens. Cytomegalovirus status was reported to be diagnosed by the classifier with high specificity and sensitivity in both the original and validation cohorts. The study listed 150 to 200 TCR beta chains as associated with cytomegalovirus. Most CMV-associated TCR beta chains appeared to be HLA-restricted in a later analysis, and the HLA associations seemed to be driven largely by CMV exposure. CMV serostatus was the only immune exposure information available for the cohort. The 87-base-pair reads could not distinguish some IMGT-functional V segments, including TRBV6-2 and TRBV6-3, so those segments were excluded. Correlated functional status among segregating V segments might reflect linkage disequilibrium, but an unknown experimental factor could not be ruled out. In a later analysis, several top co-occurrence clusters were reported to appear linked to parvovirus B19, influenza, CMV and Epstein-Barr virus. The authors suggested that the approach could potentially be extended to other disease states and immunological phenotypes. Only TCR beta chains were sequenced in this cohort, and the absence of alpha or paired-chain data limited detectable features. A cluster of highly shared sequence variants was judged likely to represent a technical artifact of the sequencing pipeline. A further reported finding was that TCR beta sequences accurately predicted the HLA-A and HLA-B alleles for most subjects in the first cohort. Because counts were too low, about 15 rarely observed V segments, including chromosome 9 orphons, were left out of the earlier analysis of a few hundred of the donors. In an earlier analysis of approximately 590 of the donors, most TCR beta V segments appeared in productive rearrangements about 90% or about 30% of the time, broadly matching IMGT annotations. Compared with the 666-donor mean, donors in an Asian-associated ancestry cluster had fewer N-insertions in productive TCRs, according to a later genetic analysis. Because some donors lacked HLA typing at each locus, the association tests relied only on the typed subset. While some public TCRs were present in many individuals, most TCR sequences turned up only very rarely across donors. When HLA alleles, especially DR and DQ, strongly co-occurred, attributing TCR associations to individual alleles was difficult. A later analysis found that TCR association rates varied across HLA loci, with DRB1 alleles showing the most associated TCRs and HLA-C alleles the fewest. Compared with equally common non-associated chains, HLA-associated TCR beta chains in a later analysis were more clonally expanded and had lower generation probabilities.

The cohort was made up of around 720 healthy bone marrow donors. At the time of sampling, all cohort members were nominally healthy, though unrecorded immune exposures were likely present. The donor was CMV seronegative and belonged to the group of more than 300 seronegative cohort members. Each donor provided a peripheral blood sample, and peripheral blood mononuclear cells were used for TCR beta sequencing. The Qiagen DNeasy Blood Extraction Kit was used to extract genomic DNA from the blood cell samples. Receptors were amplified or captured by the immunoSEQ multiplex PCR assay. For the multiplex PCR, a mixture combining 60 forward primers for TCR Vbeta segments and 13 reverse primers for TCR Jbeta segments was used. Amplification of the CDR3 region of rearranged TCR beta genes was performed with a multiplex PCR assay on genomic DNA. On the Illumina HiSeq System, the amplified TCR beta libraries were sequenced as 87-base-pair reads. The original methods were these. In a later analysis, about 80 million unique TCR beta chains were counted across the 690 or so repertoires, and roughly 9.9 million of these chains were shared by at least two donors. Raw reads were error-corrected and collapsed into unique sequences with a nearest-neighbor algorithm that merged closely related sequences to remove PCR and sequencing errors. To assign V, D and J gene segments, CDR3 sequences were aligned to IMGT reference sequences. For a sequence to be retained, at least a six-nucleotide match to both a V gene segment and a J gene segment was required. Rearrangements were called productive when the CDR3 lacked stop codons and stayed in frame with V and J; all others were non-productive. Following IMGT convention, CDR3 was defined as the stretch from the second conserved V-encoded cysteine to the conserved J-encoded phenylalanine. The earlier analysis of roughly 590 of the donors excluded sequences that lacked an unambiguous match to a single V gene segment. An earlier analysis of under 750 of the donors called V segments functional above 56.7% productive rearrangements and segregating when the between-donor standard deviation exceeded 5%. A statistical classification framework was developed to diagnose cytomegalovirus status using the catalog of TCR beta chain sequences. A later analysis assigned V and J genes by comparing TCR nucleotide sequences with IMGT/GENE-DB human TR gene sequences. Using the TCRdist pipeline, a later analysis assigned CDR3 sequences along with most-parsimonious VDJ recombination scenarios. A later analysis defined each TCR beta chain by its CDR3 amino acid sequence plus V-gene family, and excluded reads lacking a unique V-gene family. As a way to deal with suspected cross-contamination and a sequencing artifact, a later analysis dropped hundreds of nucleotide sequences that were highly shared and had low generation probability. For each public chain, a later analysis derived a clonal expansion index from normalized ranks of inferred template counts within each repertoire. In a later analysis, generation probabilities were computed with a VDJ recombination model fitted to out-of-frame rearrangements, and the resulting probabilities were checked against IGoR. In a later analysis, hypergeometric tests were used to score TCR-TCR, TCR-HLA and TCR-CMV co-occurrence, with a repertoire-size bias correction applied to TCR pairs. False discovery rates were estimated in a later analysis by permuting HLA or CMV assignments 20 times. In a later analysis, co-occurring TCRs were grouped using DBSCAN, and TCRdist sequence similarity was added for clustering within HLA-allele-positive subsets. Repertoires with fewer than 30,000 or more than 120,000 public chains were left out of co-occurrence clustering, as were about 5 repertoires with anomalous nucleotide sharing. TCRdb's version of the immuneACCESS table is confined to in-frame rearrangements and falls short of the full clone set. An unresolved V gene accounts for under half of the shortfall where checked; the remainder is of unknown origin. Clonal size and the V and J genes are those of that table, whereas D and trimming came from the DNA. The sample has around 120,000 clones on record, approximately 85% of them singletons. The top ten constitute 1.5% to 2% of the sample.

As concerns this clone: The antigen it recognizes is unknown. Per-base quality was not reported, and no clone a single base away is much larger than it.

CDR3 length: 16 amino acids, cysteine to phenylalanine. CDR3 DNA only is kept here, 48 bases in frame from base 1. Per the germline V gene (reference sequence), LNHDA is the CDR1 and SQIVND is the CDR2. After removal of 3 bases from V and 8 bases from J, the junction retains 12 bases not matched to a gene. This receptor was obtained from a boy aged 5-17 years in good health and CMV-seronegative. The rearrangement combines TRBV19 with TRBJ2-1, and 8 bases in between align with TRBD1. The sample taken for sequencing was PBMCs. The CDR3 region: CASSMVWAGGKDEQFF. In nucleotide form, the sequence is TGTGCCAGTAGTATGGTCTGGGCAGGGGGCAAGGATGAGCAGTTCTTC.